These T cell receptor beta chains were read from a single sample in a study of shared clonotypes between healthy human individuals. Measured with immunoSEQ multiplex PCR; TCRdb has only the in-frame clones, and not every one. The profile shows approximately 2,000,000 clones, approximately 90% of them singletons. The sample was naive CD4+ T cells from PBMCs. These receptors all come from a man younger than 30 in good health. Some clones in this sample may be carry-over from other donors' samples. Each CDR3 is given with its conserved first and last residue.

j_call cdr3_length v_call cdr3_aa
TRBJ1-2 15 TRBV4-1 CASSQYIGANYGYTF
TRBJ2-1 14 TRBV7-9 CASSPKNRGNEQFF
TRBJ2-7 16 TRBV6-5 CASSSSTGGITGEQYF
TRBJ2-6 14 TRBV14 CASSVVLGANILTF
TRBJ1-4 14 TRBV5-1 CASSSGQGREKLFF
TRBJ2-1 15 TRBV28 CASSIGLPSYNEQFF
TRBJ2-7 12 TRBV6-6 CAIPARVDEQYF
TRBJ1-5 15 TRBV7-2 CASSLGLPGNQPQHF
TRBJ2-7 14 TRBV6-5 CASSFDRGQREQYF
TRBJ1-4 16 TRBV28 CASSPVEGLKDEKLFF
TRBJ2-1 14 TRBV15 CATSRFNRGGEQFF
TRBJ2-1 12 TRBV11-1 CASSSQRGEGFF
TRBJ1-1 13 TRBV6-6 CASSYGDTREAFF